The sequence of this TCR beta chain was determined in a study of radiotherapy plus CTLA-4 blockade in lung cancer. Study background: For approximately 19% of patients, objective responses occurred, and around 34% had disease control.

Study-level points and caveats: Once radiotherapy plus ipilimumab had been given, TCR clones derived from tumor expanded in blood. Dynamics of early blood T cell clones, together with interferon-beta, were reportedly the best predictors of response.

In the case of this clone: Its specificity is unknown.

CDR3 size: 14 residues. Germline CDR1 reads SQVTM; CDR2 reads ANQGSEA. With 6 bases removed from V and 8 bases from J, the gap between germline ends came to 20 bases. Some clones are missing from TCRdb's copy, which holds only in-frame ones; the method was immunoSEQ multiplex PCR. The sample includes around 82,000 clones, under 85% seen only once; the top ten take about 0.79%. Participants had chemo-refractory metastatic non-small-cell lung cancer and were treated with focal radiation plus ipilimumab CTLA-4 blockade. This chain links TRBV29-1 with TRBJ1-5, with D perhaps matching TRBD1 (5 bases). The sample here was peripheral blood, taken from a patient treated with radiotherapy plus ipilimumab. This clonotype was obtained from a human donor with non-small cell lung cancer who had stable disease on radiotherapy plus ipilimumab. The CDR3 sequence is CSVSQGIQSKPQHF. The CDR3 nucleotides read TGCAGCGTCTCGCAGGGTATACAATCGAAGCCCCAGCATTTT.